Listed below are T cell receptor beta chains from one sample, sequenced in a study of T cell responses to AZD1222 COVID-19 vaccine. The assay was immunoSEQ multiplex PCR, and TCRdb's table has in-frame clones only and misses some. The data hold about 140,000 clones, with roughly 90% observed a single time. The sample here was peripheral blood, taken on day 0 of AZD1222 vaccination. Receptors were obtained from an adult in good health. CDR3s include the opening cysteine and the closing phenylalanine or tryptophan.

J	V	CDR3
TRBJ1-2	TRBV2	CASSDGQGDNYGYTF
TRBJ1-4	TRBV4-2	CASSPKGPGHESKGGEKLFF
TRBJ1-5	TRBV30	CAWSRTYSNQPQHF
TRBJ1-5	TRBV18	CATHGRNSNQPQHF
TRBJ1-2	TRBV6-5	CATGWGPTYGYTF
TRBJ2-7	TRBV11-2	CARSLRGGRTGDYEQYF
TRBJ1-5	TRBV6-2/TRBV6-3	CASSYSRSEIDRANQPQHF
TRBJ2-2	TRBV7-2	CASSWGGTGELFF
TRBJ2-1	TRBV5-1	CASSQAGTSVRQFF
TRBJ2-3	TRBV30	CAWSVLAVTDTQYF
TRBJ2-1	TRBV28	CASRRPPGANEQFF
TRBJ1-5	TRBV6-5	CASAPVNSNQPQHF
TRBJ1-1	TRBV13	CASRDNGGAEAFF
TRBJ1-2	TRBV5-6	CASSPGRVSTYGYTF
TRBJ1-2	TRBV19	CASSPHYYRDYGYTF
TRBJ2-7	TRBV29-1	CSVLPTDSYEQYF
TRBJ2-7	TRBV3-1/TRBV3-2	CASSQEQRGGARGEQYF
TRBJ1-5	TRBV9	CASSLTGTGQSQHF
TRBJ2-1	TRBV14	CASSQGREPYNEQFF
TRBJ2-1	TRBV19	CASSPSVQGDNEQFF
TRBJ1-5	TRBV5-6	CASSFPGQPQHF